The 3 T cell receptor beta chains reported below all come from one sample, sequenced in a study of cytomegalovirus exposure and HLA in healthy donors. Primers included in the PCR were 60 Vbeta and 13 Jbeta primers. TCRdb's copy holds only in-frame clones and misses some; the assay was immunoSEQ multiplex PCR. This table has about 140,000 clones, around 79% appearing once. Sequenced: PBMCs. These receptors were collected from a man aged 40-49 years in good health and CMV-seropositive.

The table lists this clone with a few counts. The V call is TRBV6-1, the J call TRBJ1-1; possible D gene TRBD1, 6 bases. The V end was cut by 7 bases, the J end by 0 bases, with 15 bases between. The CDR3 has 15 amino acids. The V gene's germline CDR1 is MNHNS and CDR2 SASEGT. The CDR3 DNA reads TGTGCCAGCACATTTCTGGGACACGTGAACACTGAAGCTTTCTTT. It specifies CASTFLGHVNTEAFF.

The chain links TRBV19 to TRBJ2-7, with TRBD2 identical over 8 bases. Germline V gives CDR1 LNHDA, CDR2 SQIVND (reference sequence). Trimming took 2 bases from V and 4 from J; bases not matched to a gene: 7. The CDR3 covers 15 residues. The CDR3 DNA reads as TGTGCCAGTAGTATAAGGGGACTAGGCGGGTACGAGCAGTACTTC. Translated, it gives CASSIRGLGGYEQYF. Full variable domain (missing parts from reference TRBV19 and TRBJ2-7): DGGITQSPKYLFRKEGQNVTLSCEQNLNHDAMYWYRQDPGQGLRLIYYSQIVNDFQKGDIAEGYSVSREKKESFPLTVTSAQKNPTAFYLCASSIRGLGGYEQYFGPGTRLTVT.

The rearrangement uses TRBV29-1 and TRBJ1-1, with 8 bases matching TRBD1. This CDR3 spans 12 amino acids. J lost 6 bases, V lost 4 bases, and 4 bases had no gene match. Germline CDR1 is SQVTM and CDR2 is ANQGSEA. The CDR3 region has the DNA TGCAGCGTTGGTCAGGGGGCGGCTGAAGCTTTCTTT. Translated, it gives CSVGQGAAEAFF.